The TCR beta chain under discussion was sequenced for a study of blood T cell repertoires in COVID-19. The data were produced by immunoSEQ multiplex PCR, yet TCRdb's version contains in-frame clones alone and is incomplete. The data contain 45,000 to 60,000 clones, about 90% of them seen just once; the ten biggest clones take up less than 2.5%. Germline values: CDR1 SGHKS, CDR2 YYEKEE (reference sequence). The trim removed 6 bases at V and 7 bases at J, leaving 12 bases unmatched. This CDR3 is built from 14 residues. The sequencing sample was made of peripheral blood. The chain carries TRBV5-5 and TRBJ2-7, with 8 bases lining up with TRBD2. The receptor was derived from a human donor in a cohort sampled during active COVID-19. The CDR3 DNA is TGTGCCAGCAAGATGGGGACTAGTACGGGTGAGCAGTACTTC. As protein: CASKMGTSTGEQYF. Supplemented by reference TRBV5-5 and TRBJ2-7, the full variable domain reads DAGVTQSPTHLIKTRGQQVTLRCSPISGHKSVSWYQQVLGQGPQFIFQYYEKEERGRGNFPDRFSARQFPNYSSELNVNALLLGDSALYLCASKMGTSTGEQYFGPGTRLTVT.